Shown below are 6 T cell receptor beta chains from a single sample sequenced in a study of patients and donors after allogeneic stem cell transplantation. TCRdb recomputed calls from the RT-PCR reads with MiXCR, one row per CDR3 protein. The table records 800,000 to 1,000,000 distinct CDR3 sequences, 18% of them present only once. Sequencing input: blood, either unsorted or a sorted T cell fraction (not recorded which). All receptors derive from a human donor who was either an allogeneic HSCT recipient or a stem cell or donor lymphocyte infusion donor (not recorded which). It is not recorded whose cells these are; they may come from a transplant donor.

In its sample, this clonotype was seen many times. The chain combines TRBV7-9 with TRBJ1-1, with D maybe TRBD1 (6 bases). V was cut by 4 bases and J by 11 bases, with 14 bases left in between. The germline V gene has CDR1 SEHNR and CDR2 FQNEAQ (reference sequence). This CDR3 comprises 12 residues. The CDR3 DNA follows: TGTGCCAGCAGCTCAAACAGGGTACAGGCTTTCTTT. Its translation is CASSSNRVQAFF.

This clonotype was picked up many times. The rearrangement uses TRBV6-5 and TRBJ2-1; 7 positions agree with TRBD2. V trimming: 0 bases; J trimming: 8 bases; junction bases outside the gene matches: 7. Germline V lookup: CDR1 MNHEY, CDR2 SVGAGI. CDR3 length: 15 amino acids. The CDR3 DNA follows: TGTGCCAGCAGTTACTCGAGGACTAGTATCGATGAGCAGTTCTTC. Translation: CASSYSRTSIDEQFF.

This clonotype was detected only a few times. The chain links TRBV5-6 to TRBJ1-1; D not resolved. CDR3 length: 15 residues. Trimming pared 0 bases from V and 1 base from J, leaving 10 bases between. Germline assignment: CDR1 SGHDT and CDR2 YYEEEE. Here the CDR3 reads CASSLEAKANTEAFF. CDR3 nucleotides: TGTGCCAGCAGCTTGGAGGCGAAAGCGAACACTGAAGCTTTCTTT.

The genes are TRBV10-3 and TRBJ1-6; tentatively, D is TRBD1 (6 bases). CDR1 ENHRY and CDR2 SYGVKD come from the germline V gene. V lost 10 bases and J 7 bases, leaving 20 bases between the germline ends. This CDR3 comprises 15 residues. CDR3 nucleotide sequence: TGTGCCACCGGGGGGTTGGCAGGGGAAAATTCACCCCTCCACTTT. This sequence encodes CATGGLAGENSPLHF.

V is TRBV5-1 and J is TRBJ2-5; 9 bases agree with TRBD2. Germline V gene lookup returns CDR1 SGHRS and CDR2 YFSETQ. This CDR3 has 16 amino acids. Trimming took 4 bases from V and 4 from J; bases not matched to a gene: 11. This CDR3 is CASSEGTSPRAETQYF. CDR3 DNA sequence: TGCGCCAGCAGCGAAGGGACTAGCCCTAGGGCAGAGACCCAGTACTTC.

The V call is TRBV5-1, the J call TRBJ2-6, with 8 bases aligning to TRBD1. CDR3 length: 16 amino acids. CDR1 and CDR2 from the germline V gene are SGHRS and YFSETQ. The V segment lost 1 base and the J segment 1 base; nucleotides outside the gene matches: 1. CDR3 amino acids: CASSLRTGSGANVLTF. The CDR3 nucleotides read TGCGCCAGCAGCTTGCGGACAGGGTCTGGGGCCAACGTCCTGACTTTC.